This passage covers 12 T cell receptor beta chains from one sample sequenced in a study of control samples from healthy donors and cancer patients. Clones were sequenced by immunoSEQ multiplex PCR, and TCRdb holds only the in-frame ones, with some missing. The table includes about 59,000 clones, 80% to 95% detected once. The sequenced sample was PBMCs. These receptors originate from a man aged 35 to 55 with colorectal cancer.

This rearrangement joins TRBV19 to TRBJ2-1; the match to TRBD2 covers 9 bases. The germline CDR1 and CDR2 sequences are LNHDA and SQIVND (reference sequence). The length of the CDR3 is 16 residues. With V trimmed by 10 bases and J by 2 bases, 12 bases remained unmatched. For the CDR3, the DNA is TGTGCCACCTCCCTAGATAGCGGGGGACCCTACAATGAGCAGTTCTTC. It specifies CATSLDSGGPYNEQFF.

This chain links TRBV13 with TRBJ1-1, with D tentatively TRBD1 (5 bases). The V and J ends lost 5 bases and 1 base respectively, with 17 bases between them. This CDR3 region has 16 residues. Germline CDR1 reads PRHDT; CDR2 reads FYEKMQ (reference sequence). CDR3 sequence: CASSGPGPRENTEAFF. The CDR3 nucleotides are TGTGCCAGCAGCGGGCCAGGGCCCCGGGAGAACACTGAAGCTTTCTTT.

The gene calls are TRBV7-3 and TRBJ2-2, with D possibly TRBD1 on 6 matching bases. V was shortened by 0 bases and J by 5 bases, with 13 bases between the two germline ends. CDR3 length: 16 residues. CDR1 is SGHTA and CDR2 is FQGTGA in the germline V gene. CDR3 bases: TGTGCCAGCAGCTTAACGTCACAGGGATCTACCGGGGAGCTGTTTTTT. It specifies CASSLTSQGSTGELFF.

V is TRBV5-4 and J is TRBJ2-2, with 13 bases that match TRBD2. Germline V gene sequence: CDR1 SGHNT, CDR2 YYREEE (reference sequence). This CDR3 has 16 residues. With 4 bases clipped from V and 6 bases from J, the junction kept 6 bases outside the gene matches. CDR3 bases: TGTGCCAGCAGCCCCGGGACTAGCGGGGTCTCCGGGGAGCTGTTTTTT. It codes for CASSPGTSGVSGELFF.

V and J are TRBV7-2 and TRBJ2-5, with D perhaps matching TRBD2 (5 bases). V was shortened by 1 base and J by 3 bases, with 12 bases between the two germline ends. Germline assignment: CDR1 SGHTA and CDR2 FQGNSA. CDR3 size: 15 residues. CDR3 residues: CASSLDPGNKETQYF. The CDR3 DNA is TGTGCCAGCAGCTTAGACCCCGGGAATAAAGAGACCCAGTACTTC.

The chain has TRBV25-1 and TRBJ1-2; 7 nucleotides agree with TRBD1. CDR1 and CDR2 from the germline V gene are MGHDK and SYGVNS. V dropped 4 bases and J dropped 0; count of bases not matched to a gene: 5. The CDR3 has 15 residues. The CDR3 sequence: CASSGDSLSNYGYTF. The CDR3, as DNA: TGTGCCAGCAGTGGGGACAGTTTATCTAACTATGGCTACACCTTC.

The chain employs TRBV7-6 and TRBJ2-5; 10 nucleotides align to TRBD2. Germline V gene data show CDR1 as SGHVS and CDR2 as FNYEAQ. The CDR3 spans 16 residues. V lost 1 base, J lost 4 bases, and 6 bases stayed unmatched. The CDR3 protein is CASSLGSGGAGETQYF. DNA of the CDR3: TGTGCCAGCAGCTTAGGGAGCGGGGGGGCCGGAGAGACCCAGTACTTC. The complete variable domain, with remaining parts taken from reference TRBV7-6 and TRBJ2-5, reads GAGVSQSPRYKVTKRGQDVALRCDPISGHVSLYWYRQALGQGPEFLTYFNYEAQQDKSGLPNDRFSAERPEGSISTLTIQRTEQRDSAMYRCASSLGSGGAGETQYFGPGTRLLVL.

The V gene is TRBV3-1 (or the pseudogene TRBV3-2), the J gene TRBJ1-3; TRBD1 aligns across 7 bases. Germline CDR1 is LGHDT and CDR2 is YNNKEL (reference sequence). With 3 bases clipped from V and 4 bases from J, the junction kept 6 bases outside the gene matches. The CDR3 contains 15 residues. The CDR3 DNA sequence: TGTGCCAGCAGCCACCGACAGGGAGGGGGAAACACCATATATTTT. This gives the protein CASSHRQGGGNTIYF.

The CDR3 is CASSLAGQNSGNTIYF. The CDR3 region has the DNA TGTGCCAGCAGCTTGGCGGGACAGAACTCTGGAAACACCATATATTTT. The chain has TRBV5-4 and TRBJ1-3; 7 bases align to TRBD1. The V and J ends lost 0 bases and 0 bases, in that order; junction bases with no gene match: 3. The CDR3 has 16 amino acids. The germline V gene has CDR1 SGHNT and CDR2 YYREEE (reference sequence).

The chain uses TRBV4-3 and TRBJ2-5; 10 nucleotides agree with TRBD2. Germline trimming cut 4 bases from V and 1 base from J; bases unmatched to any gene: 6. The CDR3 is 16 amino acids. Germline V lookup: CDR1 LGHNA, CDR2 YSLEER. In nucleotides, the CDR3 is TGCGCCAGCAGCCCCTTCAGCGGGGGGGCCCAAGAGACCCAGTACTTC. As protein: CASSPFSGGAQETQYF.

This clone was detected only once. The chain uses TRBV7-2 and TRBJ2-7; no clear D. Deletions cut 6 bases from V and 4 bases from J, with 16 bases between. The CDR3 is made up of 14 amino acids. From germline, CDR1 is SGHTA and CDR2 FQGNSA. CDR3 nucleotides: TGTGCCAGCAGTCCTAGGCCAGGAGTGTACGAGCAGTACTTC. This sequence encodes CASSPRPGVYEQYF.

V is TRBV24-1 and J is TRBJ2-3, with TRBD2 as a possible D gene (5 bases). The CDR3 length is 13 residues. Germline V CDR1 and CDR2: KGHDR, SFDVKD. Trimming cost V 5 bases and J 3 bases, with 8 bases left between them. Here the CDR3 reads CATSVGGTDTQYF. CDR3 nucleotide sequence: TGTGCCACCAGTGTAGGAGGAACAGATACGCAGTATTTT.